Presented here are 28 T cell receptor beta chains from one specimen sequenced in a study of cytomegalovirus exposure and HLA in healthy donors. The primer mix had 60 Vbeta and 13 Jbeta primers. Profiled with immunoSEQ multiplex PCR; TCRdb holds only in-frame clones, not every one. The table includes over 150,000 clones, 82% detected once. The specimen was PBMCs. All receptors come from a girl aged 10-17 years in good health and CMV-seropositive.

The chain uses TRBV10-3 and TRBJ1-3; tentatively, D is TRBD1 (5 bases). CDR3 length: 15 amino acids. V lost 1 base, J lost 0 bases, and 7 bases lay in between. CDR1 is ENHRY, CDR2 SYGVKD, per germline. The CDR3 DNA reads TGTGCCATCAGTGAGTACCAGGGCTCTGGAAACACCATATATTTT. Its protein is CAISEYQGSGNTIYF.

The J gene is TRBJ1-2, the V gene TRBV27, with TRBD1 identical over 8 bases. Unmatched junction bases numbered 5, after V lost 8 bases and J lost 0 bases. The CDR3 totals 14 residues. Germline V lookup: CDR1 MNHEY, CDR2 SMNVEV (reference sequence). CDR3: CASGRTGTNYGYTF. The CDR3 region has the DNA TGTGCCAGCGGCCGGACAGGGACTAACTATGGCTACACCTTC.

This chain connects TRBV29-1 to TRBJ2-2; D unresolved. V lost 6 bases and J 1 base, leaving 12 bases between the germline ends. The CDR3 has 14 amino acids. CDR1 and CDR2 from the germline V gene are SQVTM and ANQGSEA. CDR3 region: CSVEAAMNTGELFF. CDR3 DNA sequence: TGCAGCGTCGAGGCCGCGATGAACACCGGGGAGCTGTTTTTT.

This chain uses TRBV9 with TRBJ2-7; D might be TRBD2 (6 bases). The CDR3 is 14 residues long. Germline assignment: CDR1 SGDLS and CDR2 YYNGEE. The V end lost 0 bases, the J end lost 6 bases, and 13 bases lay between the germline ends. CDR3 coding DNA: TGTGCCAGCAGCGTAGCTCGGGGGAGAGGCGAGCAGTACTTC. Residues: CASSVARGRGEQYF.

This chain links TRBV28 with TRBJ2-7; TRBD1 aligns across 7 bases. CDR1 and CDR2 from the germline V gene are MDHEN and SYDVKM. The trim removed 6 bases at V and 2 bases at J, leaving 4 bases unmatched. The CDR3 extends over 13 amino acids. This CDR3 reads CASRQQGPYEQYF. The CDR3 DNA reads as TGTGCCAGCAGACAACAGGGGCCCTACGAGCAGTACTTC. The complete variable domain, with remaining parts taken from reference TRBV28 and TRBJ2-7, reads DVKVTQSSRYLVKRTGEKVFLECVQDMDHENMFWYRQDPGLGLRLIYFSYDVKMKEKGDIPEGYSVSREKKERFSLILESASTNQTSMYLCASRQQGPYEQYFGPGTRLTVT.

CDR3 sequence: CASRKGLAGQYNEQFF. Here the CDR3 DNA reads TGTGCCAGCAGAAAAGGACTAGCGGGCCAGTACAATGAGCAGTTCTTC. This chain joins TRBV6-6 and TRBJ2-1, with 11 bases identical to TRBD2. The germline CDR1 and CDR2 sequences are MNHNY and SVGAGI (reference sequence). V trimming: 6 bases; J trimming: 4 bases; junction bases outside the gene matches: 8. The CDR3 runs 16 residues.

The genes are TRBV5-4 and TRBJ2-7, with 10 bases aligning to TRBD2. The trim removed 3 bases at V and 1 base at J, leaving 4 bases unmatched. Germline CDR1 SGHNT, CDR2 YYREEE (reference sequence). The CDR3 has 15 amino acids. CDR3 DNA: TGTGCCAGCAGCTGGAAGCGGGAGGGGTCCTACGAGCAGTACTTC. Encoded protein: CASSWKREGSYEQYF.

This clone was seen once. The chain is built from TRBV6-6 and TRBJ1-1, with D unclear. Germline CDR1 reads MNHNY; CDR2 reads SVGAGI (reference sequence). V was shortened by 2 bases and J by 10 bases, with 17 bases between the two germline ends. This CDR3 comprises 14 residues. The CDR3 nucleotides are TGTGCCAGCAGTTACACGCCGTACCCTACGGGAGCTTTCTTT. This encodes CASSYTPYPTGAFF.

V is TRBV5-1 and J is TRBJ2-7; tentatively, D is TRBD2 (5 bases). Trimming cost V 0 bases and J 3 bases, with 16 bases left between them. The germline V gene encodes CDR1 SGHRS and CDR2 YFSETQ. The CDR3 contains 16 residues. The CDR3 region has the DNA TGCGCCAGCAGCTTGGATTCCGGGAATCGGTTCTACGAGCAGTACTTC. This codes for CASSLDSGNRFYEQYF.

Here the CDR3 DNA reads TGCGCCAGCAGCTGGGACAGGGCGGGTGAAAAACTGTTTTTT. Translating it yields CASSWDRAGEKLFF. This chain joins TRBV5-1 and TRBJ1-4, with 9 bases matching TRBD1. With 3 bases clipped from V and 7 bases from J, the junction kept 4 bases outside the gene matches. The V gene's germline CDR1 is SGHRS and CDR2 YFSETQ. This CDR3 has 14 residues.

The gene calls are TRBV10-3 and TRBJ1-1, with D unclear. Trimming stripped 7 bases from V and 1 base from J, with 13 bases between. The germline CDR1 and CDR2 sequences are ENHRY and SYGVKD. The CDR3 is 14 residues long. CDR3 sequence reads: CAINPTGENTEAFF. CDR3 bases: TGTGCCATCAACCCGACCGGGGAGAACACTGAAGCTTTCTTT.

The CDR3 coding sequence is TGCGCCAGCAGCTTGGGGACTAGCAGCATCTACGAGCAGTACTTC. Translated: CASSLGTSSIYEQYF. The genes are TRBV5-1 and TRBJ2-7, with TRBD2 identical over 8 bases. The CDR3 is made up of 15 amino acids. CDR1 and CDR2 from the germline V gene are SGHRS and YFSETQ. V lost 0 bases, J lost 3 bases, and 5 bases stayed unmatched.

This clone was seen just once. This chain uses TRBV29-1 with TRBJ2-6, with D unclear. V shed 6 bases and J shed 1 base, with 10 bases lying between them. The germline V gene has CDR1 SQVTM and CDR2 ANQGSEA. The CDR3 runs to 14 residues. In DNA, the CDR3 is TGCAGCGTGACACATGATTCTGGGGCCAACGTCCTGACTTTC. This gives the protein CSVTHDSGANVLTF.

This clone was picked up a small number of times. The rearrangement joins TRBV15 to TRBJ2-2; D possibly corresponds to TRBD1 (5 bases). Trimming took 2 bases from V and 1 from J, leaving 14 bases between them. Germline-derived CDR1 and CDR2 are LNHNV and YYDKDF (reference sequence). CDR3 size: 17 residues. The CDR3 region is CATSRLRWTLNTGELFF. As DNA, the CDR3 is TGTGCCACCAGCAGACTCCGATGGACACTGAACACCGGGGAGCTGTTTTTT.

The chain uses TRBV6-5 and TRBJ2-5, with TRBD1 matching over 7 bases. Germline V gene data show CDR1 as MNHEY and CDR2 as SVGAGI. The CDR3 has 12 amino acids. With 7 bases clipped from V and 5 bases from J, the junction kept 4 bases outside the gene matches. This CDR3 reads CASNGQDETQYF. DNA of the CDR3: TGTGCCAGCAATGGACAGGATGAGACCCAGTACTTC.

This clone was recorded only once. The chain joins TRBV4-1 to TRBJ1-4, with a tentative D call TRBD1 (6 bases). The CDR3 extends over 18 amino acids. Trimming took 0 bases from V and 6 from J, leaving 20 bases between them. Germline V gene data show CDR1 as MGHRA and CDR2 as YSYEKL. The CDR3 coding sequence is TGCGCCAGCAGCCAAGATCCCGGGACACCCTCAAGATATGAAAAACTGTTTTTT. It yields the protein CASSQDPGTPSRYEKLFF.

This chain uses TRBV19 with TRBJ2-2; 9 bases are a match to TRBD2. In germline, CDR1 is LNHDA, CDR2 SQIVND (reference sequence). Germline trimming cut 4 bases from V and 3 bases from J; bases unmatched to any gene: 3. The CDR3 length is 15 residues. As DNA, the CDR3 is TGTGCCAGTAGTACCCTAGCGGGGCACACCGGGGAGCTGTTTTTT. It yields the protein CASSTLAGHTGELFF.

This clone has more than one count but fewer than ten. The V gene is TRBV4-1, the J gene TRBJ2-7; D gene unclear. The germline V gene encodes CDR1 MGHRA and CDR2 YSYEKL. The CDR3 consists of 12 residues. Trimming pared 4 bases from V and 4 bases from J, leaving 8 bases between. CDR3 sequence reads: CASSPTGYEQYF. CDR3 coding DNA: TGCGCCAGCAGCCCGACCGGGTACGAGCAGTACTTC.

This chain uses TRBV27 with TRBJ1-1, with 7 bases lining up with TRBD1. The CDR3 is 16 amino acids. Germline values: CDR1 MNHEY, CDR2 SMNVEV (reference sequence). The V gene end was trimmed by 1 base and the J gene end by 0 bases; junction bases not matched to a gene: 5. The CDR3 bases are TGTGCCAGCAGTTTATTAGGGACAGACATGAACACTGAAGCTTTCTTT. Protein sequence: CASSLLGTDMNTEAFF.

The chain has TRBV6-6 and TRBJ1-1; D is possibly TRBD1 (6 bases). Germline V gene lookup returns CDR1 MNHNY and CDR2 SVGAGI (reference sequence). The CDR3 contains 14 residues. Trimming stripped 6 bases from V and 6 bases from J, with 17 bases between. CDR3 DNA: TGTGCCAGCAGCAACCGGGGGGCCCACCCTGAAGCTTTCTTT. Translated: CASSNRGAHPEAFF.

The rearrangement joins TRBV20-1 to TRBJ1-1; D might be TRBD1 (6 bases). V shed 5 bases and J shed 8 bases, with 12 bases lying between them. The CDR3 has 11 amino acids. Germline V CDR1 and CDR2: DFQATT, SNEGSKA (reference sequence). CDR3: CSAARTDEAFF. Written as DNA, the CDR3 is TGCAGTGCTGCAAGGACAGACGAAGCTTTCTTT.

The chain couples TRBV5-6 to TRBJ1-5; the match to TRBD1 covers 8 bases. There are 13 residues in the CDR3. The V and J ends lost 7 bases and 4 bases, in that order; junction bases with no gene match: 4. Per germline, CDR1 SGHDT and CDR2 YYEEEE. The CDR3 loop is CASSRDRNQPQHF. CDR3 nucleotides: TGTGCCAGCTCCCGGGACAGGAATCAGCCCCAGCATTTT.

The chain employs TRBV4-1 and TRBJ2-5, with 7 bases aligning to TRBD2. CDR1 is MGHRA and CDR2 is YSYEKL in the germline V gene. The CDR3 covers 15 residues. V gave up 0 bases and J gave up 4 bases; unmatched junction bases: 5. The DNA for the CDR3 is TGCGCCAGCAGCCAAGAAGGCGGGGGTGGAGAGACCCAGTACTTC. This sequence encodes CASSQEGGGGETQYF.

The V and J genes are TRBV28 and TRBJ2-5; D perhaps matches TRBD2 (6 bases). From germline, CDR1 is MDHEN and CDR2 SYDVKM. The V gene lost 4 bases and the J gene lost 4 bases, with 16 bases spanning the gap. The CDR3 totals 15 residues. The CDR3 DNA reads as TGTGCCAGCAGTTCCGGTGGGACGGAGGGAGAGACCCAGTACTTC. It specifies CASSSGGTEGETQYF.

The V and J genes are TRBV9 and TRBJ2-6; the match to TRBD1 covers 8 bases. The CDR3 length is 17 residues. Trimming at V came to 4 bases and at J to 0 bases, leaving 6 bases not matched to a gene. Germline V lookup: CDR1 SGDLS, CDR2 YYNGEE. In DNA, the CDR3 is TGTGCCAGCAGCCCGGGACAGGCCGGCTCTGGGGCCAACGTCCTGACTTTC. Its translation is CASSPGQAGSGANVLTF.

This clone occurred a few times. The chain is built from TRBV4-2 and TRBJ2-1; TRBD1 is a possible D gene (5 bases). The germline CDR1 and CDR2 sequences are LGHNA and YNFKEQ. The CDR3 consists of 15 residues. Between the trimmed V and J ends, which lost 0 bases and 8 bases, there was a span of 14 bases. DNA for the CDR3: TGTGCCAGCAGCCAAGATCCCTCCCAGGGCGATGAGCAGTTCTTC. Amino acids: CASSQDPSQGDEQFF.

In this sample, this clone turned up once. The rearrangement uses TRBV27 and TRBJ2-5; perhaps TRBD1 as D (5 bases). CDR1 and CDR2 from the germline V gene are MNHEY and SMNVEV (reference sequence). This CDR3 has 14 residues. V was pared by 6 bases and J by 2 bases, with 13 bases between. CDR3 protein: CASSLGAGQETQYF. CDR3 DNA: TGTGCCAGCAGCCTAGGGGCAGGGCAAGAGACCCAGTACTTC.

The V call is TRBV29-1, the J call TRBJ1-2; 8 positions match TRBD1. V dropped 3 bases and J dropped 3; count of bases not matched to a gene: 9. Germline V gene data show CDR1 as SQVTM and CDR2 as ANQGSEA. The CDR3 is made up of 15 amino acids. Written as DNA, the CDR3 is TGCAGCGTTGATCCCCCGGACAGGGAGGACTATGGCTACACCTTC. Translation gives CSVDPPDREDYGYTF.